Below, 28 T cell receptor beta chains from the same sample are listed, as sequenced in a study. Using its own MiXCR run on the RT-PCR reads, TCRdb lists one record per CDR3 protein. The table shows about 700,000 distinct CDR3 sequences, with over 12% occurring only once. The sequencing input was memory CD4+ T cells from blood. These TCRs come from a female donor in good health, serving as a healthy control.

This clonotype was seen a handful of times. The chain couples TRBV5-1 to TRBJ1-6, with 7 bases fitting TRBD1. The V gene's germline CDR1 is SGHRS and CDR2 YFSETQ. The CDR3 consists of 15 residues. V was clipped by 0 bases and J by 7 bases; unmatched bases: 4. CDR3 in amino acids: CASSLAGTENSPLHF. DNA of the CDR3: TGCGCCAGCAGCTTGGCCGGGACAGAGAATTCACCCCTCCACTTT. The full variable domain, rest sourced from reference TRBV5-1 and TRBJ1-6, is KAGVTQTPRYLIKTRGQQVTLSCSPISGHRSVSWYQQTPGQGLQFLFEYFSETQRNKGNFPGRFSGRQFSNSRSEMNVSTLELGDSALYLCASSLAGTENSPLHFGNGTRLTVT.

Details on this clonotype: One junction end does not reproduce the germline sequence, and a read error may be involved. V gene TRBV20-1 combines with J gene TRBJ2-1; D is perhaps TRBD2 (6 bases). The CDR3 contains 8 residues. CDR1 is DFQATT, CDR2 SNEGSKA, per germline (reference sequence). CDR3 loop: CSAGGGVF. CDR3 sequence (DNA): TGCAGTGCGGGAGGTGGTGTCTTC.

The sample holds a few counts of this clonotype. This chain links TRBV7-2 with TRBJ1-5; D unresolved. Germline assignment: CDR1 SGHTA and CDR2 FQGNSA. Trimming removed 5 bases from V and 5 bases from J, with 10 bases in between. The CDR3 extends over 13 amino acids. CDR3 loop: CASSANSDQPQHF. The CDR3, as DNA: TGTGCCAGCAGCGCGAATTCTGATCAGCCCCAGCATTTT. Full variable domain (outside the CDR3, taken from reference TRBV7-2 and TRBJ1-5): GAGVSQSPSNKVTEKGKDVELRCDPISGHTALYWYRQSLGQGLEFLIYFQGNSAPDKSGLPSDRFSAERTGGSVSTLTIQRTQQEDSAVYLCASSANSDQPQHFGDGTRLSIL.

This clonotype was seen more than once but under ten times. A junction end diverges from the germline sequence, so it may reflect a read error. The chain recombines TRBV3-1 with TRBJ2-2; 8 positions agree with TRBD2. Germline V gives CDR1 LGHDT, CDR2 YNNKEL (reference sequence). The CDR3 runs 17 residues. CDR3 in DNA: TGTGCCAGCAGCCCCTTTTCGGGCGGGAGGAACGCCGGGGAGCTGTTTTTT. Its translation is CASSPFSGGRNAGELFF.

This clonotype was detected ten times or more. The chain uses TRBV5-5 and TRBJ1-1; perhaps TRBD1 as D (5 bases). Trimming took 3 bases from V and 8 from J, leaving 11 bases between them. CDR3 length equals 12 residues. Germline V gene data show CDR1 as SGHKS and CDR2 as YYEKEE (reference sequence). In DNA form, the CDR3 reads TGTGCCAGCAGCTCGGTGACAGAAGAAGCTTTCTTT. Its translation: CASSSVTEEAFF.

This clonotype was counted ten times or more. One junction end disagrees with the germline gene, perhaps due to a read error. This rearrangement joins TRBV6-2 or TRBV6-3 to TRBJ2-3; 8 nucleotides agree with TRBD2. Per the germline V gene, CDR1 is MNHEY and CDR2 is SVGEGT. This CDR3 has 12 amino acids. The CDR3 nucleotides are TGTGCCAGCAGCTACCCTGAGCGGGAGAGGGATTTT. This sequence encodes CASSYPERERDF.

This clonotype occurred a few times. The chain links TRBV7-9 to TRBJ2-7; D is perhaps TRBD2 (6 bases). V lost 4 bases and J 0 bases, leaving 16 bases between the germline ends. There are 16 residues in the CDR3. In germline, CDR1 is SEHNR, CDR2 FQNEAQ (reference sequence). CDR3 bases: TGTGCCAGCAGCTCCAATCCCGGGACTGGCTCCTACGAGCAGTACTTC. Translation gives CASSSNPGTGSYEQYF.

This clonotype was seen ten or more times. The J gene is TRBJ1-1, the V gene TRBV14, with 7 positions matching TRBD1. There are 16 residues in the CDR3. The germline gives CDR1 SGHDN, CDR2 FVKESK. After removal of 5 bases from V and 0 bases from J, the junction contained 9 bases not matched to a gene. CDR3 residues: CASSFWTGRMNTEAFF. CDR3 nucleotide sequence: TGTGCCAGCAGCTTCTGGACAGGCCGGATGAACACTGAAGCTTTCTTT.

There are a few counts of this clonotype. The rearrangement joins TRBV7-2 to TRBJ2-3, with 9 bases matching TRBD1. There are 16 residues in the CDR3. V gave up 7 bases and J gave up 0 bases; unmatched junction bases: 8. CDR1 and CDR2 from the germline V gene are SGHTA and FQGNSA. As DNA, the CDR3 is TGTGCCAGCAAGGCACGGACAGGGGCTAGCACAGATACGCAGTATTTT. Encoded protein: CASKARTGASTDTQYF. The whole variable domain, remainder taken from reference TRBV7-2 and TRBJ2-3, is GAGVSQSPSNKVTEKGKDVELRCDPISGHTALYWYRQSLGQGLEFLIYFQGNSAPDKSGLPSDRFSAERTGGSVSTLTIQRTQQEDSAVYLCASKARTGASTDTQYFGPGTRLTVL.

The chain has TRBV20-1 and TRBJ2-7; 10 bases are shared with TRBD2. Looked up from germline, CDR1 is DFQATT and CDR2 is SNEGSKA (reference sequence). The CDR3 has 14 amino acids. With V trimmed by 4 bases and J by 4 bases, 7 bases remained unmatched. The CDR3 loop reads CSATLAGVQYEQYF. The CDR3 DNA reads as TGCAGTGCTACTCTAGCGGGAGTTCAATACGAGCAGTACTTC.

Comments on this clonotype: One junction end does not reproduce the germline sequence, and a read error may be involved. The chain combines TRBV7-7 with TRBJ1-1; no firm D call. This CDR3 is built from 15 residues. Germline CDR1 is SSHAT and CDR2 is FNYEAQ (reference sequence). The CDR3 sequence: CASSALQSGNTEAFF. DNA of the CDR3: TGTGCTAGCAGCGCCCTACAGTCAGGGAACACTGAAGCTTTCTTT.

This clonotype has at least ten counts. The chain is built from TRBV7-8 and TRBJ1-1, with D uncertain. V gave up 3 bases and J gave up 3 bases, with 11 bases separating them. Germline V gene data show CDR1 as SGHVS and CDR2 as FQNEAQ. This CDR3 is built from 14 residues. The CDR3 bases are TGTGCCAGCAGCTTTAGATCCGGGGACACTGAAGCTTTCTTT. The encoded protein is CASSFRSGDTEAFF.

This clonotype has only a few counts. This chain uses TRBV11-3 with TRBJ2-3, with 11 positions matching TRBD1. Germline V lookup: CDR1 SGHNT, CDR2 YENEEA. The CDR3 is 15 amino acids. With V trimmed by 5 bases and J by 5 bases, 6 bases remained unmatched. The CDR3 DNA sequence: TGTGCCAGCAGCACCGGACAGGGGGCGAGAGATACGCAGTATTTT. Protein: CASSTGQGARDTQYF.

There are many counts of this clonotype. V is TRBV27 and J is TRBJ1-2, with D possibly matching TRBD1 (5 bases). V gave up 7 bases and J gave up 4 bases, with 16 bases separating them. This CDR3 has 14 residues. Germline V gene data show CDR1 as MNHEY and CDR2 as SMNVEV (reference sequence). CDR3 nucleotide sequence: TGTGCCAGCACTGACAGATACAACGCCTATGGCTACACCTTC. Amino acids: CASTDRYNAYGYTF.

There are many counts of this clonotype. The chain couples TRBV20-1 to TRBJ1-6, with TRBD1 identical over 9 bases. This CDR3 has 16 residues. CDR1 and CDR2 from the germline V gene are DFQATT and SNEGSKA (reference sequence). Trimming took 3 bases from V and 8 from J; bases not matched to a gene: 11. CDR3 in amino acids: CSARNPGQGWDSPLHF. The CDR3 nucleotides read TGCAGTGCTAGGAATCCGGGACAGGGATGGGATTCACCCCTCCACTTT.

Ten or more counts support this clonotype. For the CDR3, the DNA is TGTGCCAGCAGTTACGTTTTAGCGGGGGCCACGATCTCTGGGGCCAACGTCCTGACTTTC. This codes for CASSYVLAGATISGANVLTF. This sequence joins TRBV6-5 and TRBJ2-6, with 9 bases matching TRBD2. Unmatched junction bases numbered 11, after V lost 2 bases and J lost 0 bases. Germline lookup yields CDR1 MNHEY and CDR2 SVGAGI. The CDR3 runs 20 residues.

This chain uses TRBV7-9 with TRBJ2-1; 13 bases line up with TRBD2. CDR1 is SEHNR and CDR2 is FQNEAQ in the germline V gene (reference sequence). The CDR3 is made up of 16 amino acids. Trimming at V came to 5 bases and at J to 6 bases, leaving 7 bases not matched to a gene. The CDR3 nucleotides read TGTGCCAGCAGCCCCCCGGGACTAGCGGGAATCAATGAGCAGTTCTTC. Protein sequence: CASSPPGLAGINEQFF. The full variable domain, in which reference TRBV7-9 and TRBJ2-1 provide the parts outside the CDR3, is DTGVSQNPRHKITKRGQNVTFRCDPISEHNRLYWYRQTLGQGPEFLTYFQNEAQLEKSRLLSDRFSAERPKGSFSTLEIQRTEQGDSAMYLCASSPPGLAGINEQFFGPGTRLTVL.

This clonotype was detected ten times or more. The chain links TRBV5-4 to TRBJ2-5; D ambiguous. The germline gives CDR1 SGHNT, CDR2 YYREEE (reference sequence). Trimming stripped 1 base from V and 2 bases from J, with 6 bases between. The CDR3 extends over 13 amino acids. In nucleotides, the CDR3 is TGTGCCAGCAGCTTGCAGTCGCAAGAGACCCAGTACTTC. Its protein is CASSLQSQETQYF.

The rearrangement joins TRBV24-1 to TRBJ1-2; D gene unclear. The germline V and J ends were trimmed by 5 bases and 8 bases, with 14 bases remaining between them. The CDR3 has 13 residues. Germline V lookup: CDR1 KGHDR, CDR2 SFDVKD. The CDR3 loop is CATSGTDSMGYTF. CDR3 DNA sequence: TGTGCCACCAGTGGGACCGACTCTATGGGCTACACCTTC.

This clonotype has ten or more counts. The chain recombines TRBV6-5 with TRBJ1-2; no clear D gene. Germline CDR1 reads MNHEY; CDR2 reads SVGAGI. V was cut by 2 bases and J by 4 bases, with 11 bases left in between. This CDR3 is 14 amino acids long. CDR3 protein: CASSYAQLSYGYTF. The CDR3 nucleotides are TGTGCCAGCAGTTACGCACAGCTTTCCTATGGCTACACCTTC.

This clonotype showed up many times. The gene calls are TRBV28 and TRBJ1-2; D perhaps matches TRBD1 (5 bases). The CDR3 totals 11 residues. Germline assignment: CDR1 MDHEN and CDR2 SYDVKM. Trimming pared 10 bases from V and 8 bases from J, leaving 14 bases between. The CDR3 sequence is CATRGVGGYTF. Here the CDR3 DNA reads TGTGCCACACGGGGGGTAGGAGGCTACACCTTC.

This clonotype was recorded many times. The chain couples TRBV20-1 to TRBJ1-5, with a weak D call TRBD1 (6 bases). Germline V gene data show CDR1 as DFQATT and CDR2 as SNEGSKA (reference sequence). With 0 bases removed from V and 6 bases from J, the gap between germline ends came to 21 bases. The CDR3 covers 17 residues. DNA for the CDR3: TGCAGTGCTAGAGACTTCAGCGGTGGGCAGGGGTTTCAGCCCCAGCATTTT. It translates to CSARDFSGGQGFQPQHF.

This clonotype was seen many times. This chain uses TRBV9 with TRBJ1-6, with unresolved D. Trimming stripped 2 bases from V and 8 bases from J, with 8 bases between. Germline V gene lookup returns CDR1 SGDLS and CDR2 YYNGEE. The CDR3 runs 13 residues. The CDR3 loop reads CASSVTADSPLHF. Written as DNA, the CDR3 is TGTGCCAGCAGCGTGACGGCCGATTCACCCCTCCACTTT.

This clonotype has just a few counts. V gene TRBV28 combines with J gene TRBJ1-2, with 8 bases lining up with TRBD1. The germline CDR1 and CDR2 sequences are MDHEN and SYDVKM. The V and J ends lost 5 bases and 4 bases, in that order; junction bases with no gene match: 21. CDR3 size: 19 residues. CDR3 in amino acids: CASSLLLNPGQATRYGYTF. The CDR3 nucleotides read TGTGCCAGCAGTCTTTTATTGAATCCGGGACAGGCGACTCGCTATGGCTACACCTTC.

The chain has TRBV3-1 and TRBJ1-1; a weak D match, TRBD1 (6 bases). The germline V gene encodes CDR1 LGHDT and CDR2 YNNKEL (reference sequence). The CDR3 is 14 residues long. Trimming left V 1 base short and J 11 bases short, with 17 bases between. Written as DNA, the CDR3 is TGTGCCAGCAGCCAAGCTAGCGGGGGGCGCGGGGCTTTCTTT. Encoded protein: CASSQASGGRGAFF.

This clonotype showed up just a few times. The V call is TRBV10-3, the J call TRBJ2-1; no firm D call. Trimming shortened V by 7 bases and J by 0 bases, and 7 bases separated the two germline ends. There are 13 residues in the CDR3. Germline values: CDR1 ENHRY, CDR2 SYGVKD. CDR3 amino acids: CAITTSSYNEQFF. In DNA form, the CDR3 reads TGTGCCATCACGACTTCCTCCTACAATGAGCAGTTCTTC.

This clonotype has only a few counts. J is TRBJ1-2 and V is TRBV7-9; 9 nucleotides agree with TRBD1. This CDR3 has 14 residues. The J segment lost 6 bases and the V segment lost 4 bases, leaving 6 bases of the junction unmatched. Per the germline V gene, CDR1 is SEHNR and CDR2 is FQNEAQ (reference sequence). The CDR3 DNA reads as TGTGCCAGCAGCTCATGGGACAGGGACGATGGCTACACCTTC. This encodes CASSSWDRDDGYTF.

This clonotype came up a few times. The chain recombines TRBV20-1 with TRBJ2-3; D not certain. The CDR3 length is 15 residues. Trimming removed 2 bases at V and 5 bases at J, with 17 bases between. The germline gives CDR1 DFQATT, CDR2 SNEGSKA (reference sequence). CDR3 loop: CSARNYPEWEDTQYF. Here the CDR3 DNA reads TGCAGTGCTAGAAACTATCCGGAGTGGGAAGATACGCAGTATTTT.